This T cell receptor (beta chain) was identified during a study of glioma-infiltrating T cells after dendritic cell vaccination. Germline CDR1 reads SGHRS; CDR2 reads YFSETQ. Trimming stripped 6 bases from V and 0 bases from J, with 16 bases between. The CDR3 covers 15 residues. Up to about 2 ug genomic DNA was used for TCRB CDR3 amplification. Measured with immunoSEQ multiplex PCR; TCRdb has only the in-frame clones, and not every one. The profile shows fewer than 85,000 clones, approximately 81% of them singletons. The chain joins TRBV5-1 to TRBJ2-7; D perhaps matches TRBD1 (6 bases). The sequence was obtained from a human donor with glioblastoma. This specimen was blood, taken before dendritic cell vaccination. Here the CDR3 reads CASNNLDSRSYEQYF. The CDR3 DNA is TGCGCCAGCAACAATTTGGACAGCCGCTCCTACGAGCAGTACTTC.